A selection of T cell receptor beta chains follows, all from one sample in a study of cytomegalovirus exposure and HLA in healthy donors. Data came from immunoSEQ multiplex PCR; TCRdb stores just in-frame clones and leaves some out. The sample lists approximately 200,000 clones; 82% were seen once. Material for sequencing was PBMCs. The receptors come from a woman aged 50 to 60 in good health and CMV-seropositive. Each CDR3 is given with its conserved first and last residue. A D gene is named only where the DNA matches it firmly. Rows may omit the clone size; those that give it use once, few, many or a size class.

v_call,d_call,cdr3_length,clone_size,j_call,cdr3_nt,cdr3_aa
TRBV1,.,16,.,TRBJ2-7,TGCACCAGCAGCCAAGATCGGAGGGAGGGTTCCTACGAGCAGTACTTC,CTSSQDRREGSYEQYF
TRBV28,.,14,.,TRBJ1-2,TGTGCCAGCAGTTCTCCACACACTAACTATGGCTACACCTTC,CASSSPHTNYGYTF
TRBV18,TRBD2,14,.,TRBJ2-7,TGTGCCAGCTCAAGAAGCGGGAGGCAGGGCGAGCAGTACTTC,CASSRSGRQGEQYF
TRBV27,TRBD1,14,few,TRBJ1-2,TGTGCCAGCAGTTTTACAGGGGCTAGGTATGGCTACACCTTC,CASSFTGARYGYTF
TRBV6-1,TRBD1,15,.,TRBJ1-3,TGTGCCAGCAGGTTATTGGGACAGGGAAGAAACACCATATATTTT,CASRLLGQGRNTIYF
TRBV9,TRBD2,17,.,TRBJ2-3,TGTGCCAGCAGCGTAGGGGGAGCGGGAGGGTGGCCAGATACGCAGTATTTT,CASSVGGAGGWPDTQYF
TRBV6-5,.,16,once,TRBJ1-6,TGTGCCAGCAGTTACTCTTCGGGTTCCAGGGCTTCACCCCTCCACTTT,CASSYSSGSRASPLHF
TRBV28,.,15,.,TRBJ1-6,TGTGCCAGCAGGCCCCTCAGCTCCTATAATTCACCCCTCCACTTT,CASRPLSSYNSPLHF
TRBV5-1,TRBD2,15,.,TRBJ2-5,TGCGCCAGCAGCCATGGGACTAGCGGCGCAGAGACCCAGTACTTC,CASSHGTSGAETQYF
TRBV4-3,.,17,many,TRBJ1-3,TGCGCCAGCAGCCAAGGGACCACAGGGAGCACTGGAAACACCATATATTTT,CASSQGTTGSTGNTIYF
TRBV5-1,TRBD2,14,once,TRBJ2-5,TGCGCCAGCAGCTTGGCGGGGGGAGAGGGAGCCCAGTACTTC,CASSLAGGEGAQYF